These T cell receptor beta chains were read from a single sample in a study of identical twins. Each CDR3 protein is one row after TCRdb ran MiXCR on the 5' RACE reads. The table includes about 240,000 distinct CDR3 sequences, about an eighth detected once. This sample was also put to use in a study of yellow fever vaccine responses in identical twins.

What was sequenced was memory (CD45RO+) T cells sorted from blood. Every receptor here comes from a woman between 18 and 29 years old in good health. Each CDR3 is given with its conserved first and last residue. A D gene is named only where the DNA matches it firmly. A row's size may be missing; if present it is once, few, many or a size class.

len	abundance	v_gene	d_gene	j_gene	CDR3aa	CDR3nt
11	few	TRBV7-9	TRBD1	TRBJ2-1	CASSSDRAQFF	TGTGCCAGCAGCTCGGACAGGGCGCAGTTCTTC
14	many	TRBV20-1	TRBD1	TRBJ2-7	CSARPGTATYEQYF	TGCAGTGCTAGACCCGGGACAGCGACCTACGAGCAGTACTTC
16	.	TRBV4-2	TRBD2	TRBJ2-3	CASSQVSAGAADTQYF	TGTGCCAGCAGCCAAGTTTCCGCGGGAGCAGCAGATACGCAGTATTTT
14	few	TRBV7-2	.	TRBJ2-3	CASSLVGYTDTQYF	TGTGCCAGCAGCTTAGTAGGGTACACAGATACGCAGTATTTT
15	.	TRBV18	TRBD1	TRBJ2-7	CASSPGQGPSYEQYF	TGTGCCAGCTCACCTGGACAGGGACCCTCCTACGAGCAGTACTTC
14	few	TRBV5-1	.	TRBJ2-7	CASSFGRGDIEQYF	TGCGCCAGCAGCTTCGGAAGGGGGGACATCGAGCAGTACTTC
13	.	TRBV28	.	TRBJ2-7	CASSGGAFSEQYF	TGTGCCAGCTCCGGCGGGGCTTTCAGCGAGCAGTACTTC
12	few	TRBV29-1	.	TRBJ2-5	CSAYRDQETQYF	TGCAGCGCCTACAGGGACCAAGAGACCCAGTACTTC
14	.	TRBV19	.	TRBJ1-4	CASSIDGWKEKLFF	TGTGCCAGTAGTATTGATGGATGGAAGGAAAAACTGTTTTTT
14	few	TRBV20-1	TRBD2	TRBJ2-3	CSASGGGSGDTQYF	TGCAGTGCTAGCGGGGGGGGATCTGGAGATACGCAGTATTTT
19	few	TRBV13	TRBD2	TRBJ2-7	CASSLVSRPGREVSYEQYF	TGTGCCAGCAGCTTAGTTTCCCGTCCCGGACGGGAGGTTTCCTACGAGCAGTACTTC
17	few	TRBV11-2	.	TRBJ2-6	CASSGPPKGSGANVLTF	TGTGCCAGCAGCGGGCCCCCTAAGGGCTCTGGGGCCAACGTCCTGACTTTC
14	.	TRBV5-1	.	TRBJ1-5	CASSWGTSNQPQHF	TGCGCCAGCAGCTGGGGCACTAGCAATCAGCCCCAGCATTTT
15	few	TRBV6-2/TRBV6-3	.	TRBJ2-5	CASSYSTGLVETQYF	TGTGCCAGCAGTTACTCCACGGGCTTGGTAGAGACCCAGTACTTC
16	many	TRBV15	.	TRBJ2-3	CATSRERGWGTDTQYF	TGTGCCACCAGCAGAGAGCGGGGTTGGGGCACAGATACGCAGTATTTT
13	.	TRBV27	.	TRBJ2-2	CASSWDTTGELFF	TGTGCCAGCAGTTGGGACACGACCGGGGAGCTGTTTTTT
17	.	TRBV27	TRBD1	TRBJ2-1	CASSPRKGQGSYNEQFF	TGTGCCAGCAGTCCGCGCAAGGGACAGGGATCCTACAATGAGCAGTTCTTC
12	many	TRBV12-3/TRBV12-4	.	TRBJ1-6	CASSTGSSPLHF	TGTGCCAGCAGTACAGGGTCCTCACCCCTCCACTTT
11	.	TRBV29-1	TRBD1	TRBJ2-1	CSVRQGNEQFF	TGCAGCGTTAGACAGGGAAATGAGCAGTTCTTC
15	few	TRBV28	TRBD2	TRBJ2-5	CASSLWTSGQETQYF	TGTGCCAGCAGTTTATGGACTAGCGGCCAAGAGACCCAGTACTTC
20	.	TRBV4-1	.	TRBJ2-1	CASSQDEGGRIHSHYNEQFF	TGCGCCAGCAGCCAGGATGAAGGGGGGAGAATCCACAGTCATTACAATGAGCAGTTCTTC
14	many	TRBV20-1	TRBD1	TRBJ2-7	CSKGNRDRGHEQYF	TGCAGCAAGGGTAACCGGGACAGGGGCCACGAGCAGTACTTC
13	few	TRBV7-6	.	TRBJ2-7	CASSLSQGYEQYF	TGTGCCAGCAGCTTAAGCCAGGGCTACGAGCAGTACTTC
16	.	TRBV7-2	.	TRBJ2-3	CASSLARKTSTDTQYF	TGTGCCAGCAGCTTAGCGCGGAAGACTAGCACAGATACGCAGTATTTT
14	many	TRBV5-1	.	TRBJ1-4	CASSLQGTNEKLFF	TGCGCCAGCAGCTTACAGGGTACTAATGAAAAACTGTTTTTT
14	.	TRBV19	.	TRBJ2-3	CASSIRGGTDTQYF	TGTGCCAGTAGTATTCGCGGGGGCACAGATACGCAGTATTTT
14	few	TRBV20-1	TRBD2	TRBJ2-3	CSAGLAGGLDTQYF	TGCAGTGCCGGACTAGCGGGGGGCCTCGATACGCAGTATTTT
14	many	TRBV29-1	.	TRBJ2-7	CSVDGNLEGGEQYF	TGCAGCGTGGACGGCAACCTGGAGGGGGGGGAGCAGTACTTC
14	few	TRBV20-1	.	TRBJ2-1	CSASPSQVYNEQFF	TGCAGTGCTAGCCCTAGCCAAGTTTACAATGAGCAGTTCTTC
15	.	TRBV25-1	.	TRBJ2-2	CASSPVGGDTGELFF	TGTGCCAGCAGTCCAGTGGGAGGAGACACCGGGGAGCTGTTTTTT
12	.	TRBV29-1	.	TRBJ2-5	CSVIRAGETQYF	TGCAGCGTTATCCGGGCTGGAGAGACCCAGTACTTC
16	few	TRBV3-1	TRBD2	TRBJ2-2	CASSQRLAGVGGELFF	TGTGCCAGCAGCCAAAGACTAGCGGGGGTCGGCGGGGAGCTGTTTTTT
12	.	TRBV29-1	.	TRBJ1-2	CSVGGGEYGYTF	TGCAGCGTCGGTGGAGGGGAGTATGGCTACACCTTC
17	.	TRBV10-3	TRBD1	TRBJ2-6	CAISRTGANSGANVLTF	TGTGCCATCAGTAGGACAGGGGCAAACTCTGGGGCCAACGTCCTGACTTTC
14	.	TRBV18	TRBD1	TRBJ1-5	CASSPEQGNQPQHF	TGTGCCAGCTCACCAGAACAGGGGAATCAGCCCCAGCATTTT
14	.	TRBV20-1	TRBD2	TRBJ2-1	CSAPASGDLREQFF	TGCAGTGCCCCTGCTAGCGGGGACCTCCGTGAGCAGTTCTTC
15	many	TRBV5-1	TRBD2	TRBJ2-1	CASSSGSGGASEQFF	TGCGCCAGCAGCTCCGGAAGCGGGGGGGCTAGTGAGCAGTTCTTC
12	few	TRBV19	.	TRBJ2-1	CASSIYINEQFF	TGTGCCAGTAGTATCTACATCAATGAGCAGTTCTTC
14	many	TRBV29-1	.	TRBJ2-3	CSVEVRGRADTQYF	TGCAGCGTTGAAGTGCGAGGGCGGGCAGATACGCAGTATTTT
15	many	TRBV12-3/TRBV12-4	.	TRBJ2-7	CASSNTEGISYEQYF	TGTGCCAGCAGTAATACAGAGGGTATTTCCTACGAGCAGTACTTC
13	.	TRBV20-1	TRBD1	TRBJ2-1	CSADPGGYNEQFF	TGCAGTGCTGACCCAGGGGGTTACAATGAGCAGTTCTTC
11	few	TRBV29-1	.	TRBJ2-3	CSVETSYTQYF	TGCAGCGTCGAGACTAGTTATACGCAGTATTTT
15	few	TRBV7-2	TRBD1	TRBJ2-7	CASSHPGTGRYEQYF	TGTGCCAGCAGCCACCCCGGGACAGGAAGGTACGAGCAGTACTTC
15	many	TRBV2	.	TRBJ2-1	CASSEARTFSNEQFF	TGTGCCAGCAGTGAAGCGCGGACTTTTTCAAATGAGCAGTTCTTC
17	few	TRBV10-3	TRBD1	TRBJ1-1	CAISESGPGTENTEAFF	TGTGCCATCAGTGAGTCCGGTCCCGGGACAGAGAACACTGAAGCTTTCTTT
14	few	TRBV30	.	TRBJ2-4	CAWSDKNIKNIQYF	TGTGCCTGGAGTGATAAAAACATCAAAAACATTCAGTACTTC
14	few	TRBV5-1	.	TRBJ2-5	CASSTGRGQETQYF	TGCGCCAGCAGCACGGGACGAGGCCAAGAGACCCAGTACTTC
13	.	TRBV5-4	.	TRBJ1-1	CASSTEDVTEAFF	TGTGCCAGCAGCACCGAGGATGTCACTGAAGCTTTCTTT
15	.	TRBV6-1	.	TRBJ2-3	CASSRVLGGTDTQYF	TGTGCCAGCAGCCGAGTGCTGGGGGGCACAGATACGCAGTATTTT
13	.	TRBV27	.	TRBJ1-1	CASVNPGNTEAFF	TGTGCCAGCGTAAACCCTGGGAACACTGAAGCTTTCTTT
15	few	TRBV5-1	.	TRBJ2-2	CASSLEVKNTGELFF	TGCGCCAGCAGCTTGGAGGTGAAGAACACCGGGGAGCTGTTTTTT
16	few	TRBV3-1	.	TRBJ2-7	CASSQVRGGPPYEQYF	TGTGCCAGCAGCCAAGTTCGTGGTGGACCCCCCTACGAGCAGTACTTC
13	.	TRBV18	.	TRBJ2-7	CASSDMGYREQYF	TGTGCCAGCTCGGACATGGGATATCGAGAGCAGTACTTC